The 28 T cell receptor beta chains reported below all come from one sample, sequenced in a study of cytomegalovirus exposure and HLA in healthy donors (dated by TCRdb to 2017 to 2019). The method was the immunoSEQ multiplex PCR assay. For the multiplex PCR, a mixture combining 60 forward primers for TCR Vbeta segments and 13 reverse primers for TCR Jbeta segments was used. The table was pulled from immuneACCESS by TCRdb, which kept in-frame rearrangements only. Such tables lose some clones; where checked, under half of the loss comes from unresolved V genes, and the rest has no known cause. For this sample there are about 140,000 clones; 77% appear just once. The ten largest account for 1.5% to 2% of the sample. Sequencing used PBMCs. The receptors come from a female donor in good health and CMV-seronegative.

This clone was seen a handful of times. The chain has TRBV28 and TRBJ1-2, with 9 bases identical to TRBD1. The J segment lost 7 bases and the V segment lost 3 bases, leaving 3 bases of the junction unmatched. Germline CDR1 is MDHEN and CDR2 is SYDVKM. The CDR3 spans 13 residues. The DNA of the CDR3 is TGTGCCAGCAGTTTTAGACAGGGGGGTGGCTACACCTTC. Residues: CASSFRQGGGYTF.

In its sample, this clone was seen a few times. J is TRBJ2-1 and V is TRBV5-4, with 12 bases that match TRBD1. The CDR3 sequence is 15 residues long. V was clipped by 1 base and J by 6 bases; unmatched bases: 2. CDR1 is SGHNT, CDR2 YYREEE, per germline (reference sequence). In DNA, the CDR3 is TGTGCCAGCAGCTTGCGGGACAGGGGGCGCAATGAGCAGTTCTTC. Protein sequence: CASSLRDRGRNEQFF.

The chain uses TRBV7-9 and TRBJ1-3, with D possibly matching TRBD1 (6 bases). The CDR3 contains 19 residues. V shed 4 bases and J shed 0 bases, with 22 bases lying between them. CDR1 SEHNR and CDR2 FQNEAQ come from the germline V gene (reference sequence). CDR3 in DNA: TGTGCCAGCAGCTCCCAAAACCGGGACACAAAGAGCTCTGGAAACACCATATATTTT. Protein: CASSSQNRDTKSSGNTIYF.

The V and J genes are TRBV19 and TRBJ2-7; 9 bases agree with TRBD2. The CDR3 has 16 amino acids. Per germline, CDR1 LNHDA and CDR2 SQIVND (reference sequence). With 5 bases clipped from V and 0 bases from J, the junction kept 8 bases outside the gene matches. The CDR3 region is CASSLRTSAFSYEQYF. The CDR3 region has the DNA TGTGCCAGTAGTCTCAGGACTAGCGCTTTCTCCTACGAGCAGTACTTC.

This clone has a handful of counts. The chain combines TRBV27 with TRBJ1-2; a weak D match, TRBD1 (6 bases). From germline, CDR1 is MNHEY and CDR2 SMNVEV (reference sequence). V lost 1 base, J lost 3 bases, and 9 bases lay in between. This CDR3 has 14 residues. CDR3 nucleotide sequence: TGTGCCAGCAGTTTATACAGGGACGACTATGGCTACACCTTC. This sequence encodes CASSLYRDDYGYTF.

J is TRBJ2-1 and V is TRBV29-1, with 9 nucleotides matching TRBD2. The V and J ends lost 3 bases and 0 bases, in that order; junction bases with no gene match: 3. This CDR3 spans 15 amino acids. Germline CDR1 is SQVTM and CDR2 is ANQGSEA. As DNA, the CDR3 is TGCAGCGTTGAGGGTAGCGGGAGCTCCTACAATGAGCAGTTCTTC. Translation: CSVEGSGSSYNEQFF.

The chain is built from TRBV5-4 and TRBJ2-5, with TRBD2 matching over 11 bases. The CDR3 totals 17 residues. Germline CDR1 and CDR2: SGHNT and YYREEE (reference sequence). V lost 0 bases to trimming and J lost 5 bases; unmatched junction nucleotides: 9. The CDR3 reads CASSLDWGSGGAETQYF. The CDR3 region has the DNA TGTGCCAGCAGCTTGGATTGGGGTAGCGGGGGGGCGGAGACCCAGTACTTC.

Of note for this clone: The junction does not match germline at one end; this may be a read error. The V and J genes are TRBV7-9 and TRBJ2-3; 11 bases agree with TRBD2. The CDR3 consists of 15 residues. From germline, CDR1 is SEHNR and CDR2 FQNEAQ (reference sequence). DNA of the CDR3: TGTGCCAGCAGCGTAGCGGGAGGGCCAGCAGATACGCAGTATTTT. Translating gives CASSVAGGPADTQYF.

The chain links TRBV9 to TRBJ1-4, with no clear D. The CDR3 totals 16 residues. Per the germline V gene, CDR1 is SGDLS and CDR2 is YYNGEE. V gave up 2 bases and J gave up 0 bases, with 11 bases separating them. In DNA form, the CDR3 reads TGTGCCAGCAGCGTGGGCACACGTGCAACTAATGAAAAACTGTTTTTT. This codes for CASSVGTRATNEKLFF.

The chain carries TRBV18 and TRBJ2-5, with D maybe TRBD2 (5 bases). The V end lost 4 bases, the J end lost 5 bases, and 5 bases lay between the germline ends. Germline V CDR1 and CDR2: KGHSH, LQKENI. CDR3 size: 11 residues. Here the CDR3 DNA reads TGTGCCAGCTCACGGGAGGAGACCCAGTACTTC. It specifies CASSREETQYF.

This clone was seen only once. This chain joins TRBV29-1 and TRBJ2-2; 7 nucleotides line up with TRBD1. Germline V CDR1 and CDR2: SQVTM, ANQGSEA. The CDR3 sequence is 15 residues long. J gave up 0 bases and V 7 bases, and 8 bases lay outside the gene matches. CDR3 sequence: CSGATGPANTGELFF. The CDR3, as DNA: TGCAGCGGCGCGACAGGGCCTGCGAACACCGGGGAGCTGTTTTTT.

The chain is built from TRBV27 and TRBJ2-3; 7 bases are shared with TRBD2. Germline values: CDR1 MNHEY, CDR2 SMNVEV (reference sequence). With V trimmed by 2 bases and J by 2 bases, 4 bases remained unmatched. The length of the CDR3 is 15 residues. The CDR3 DNA follows: TGTGCCAGCAGTTTAGTCGGGACTACCACAGATACGCAGTATTTT. It encodes CASSLVGTTTDTQYF.

The chain joins TRBV6-5 to TRBJ2-1, with 8 bases matching TRBD2. CDR3 length: 15 amino acids. Losses at the gene ends were 6 bases for V and 6 bases for J; bases not matched to a gene: 10. Germline lookup yields CDR1 MNHEY and CDR2 SVGAGI. CDR3 in amino acids: CASRLADGGFNEQFF. For the CDR3, the DNA is TGTGCCAGCAGACTAGCGGACGGCGGGTTCAATGAGCAGTTCTTC.

This clone appeared a few times. The J gene is TRBJ1-1, the V gene TRBV5-1, with TRBD1 matching 7 bases. CDR1 and CDR2 from the germline V gene are SGHRS and YFSETQ. V was clipped by 5 bases and J by 3 bases; unmatched bases: 4. The length of the CDR3 is 13 residues. As DNA, the CDR3 is TGCGCCAGCAGGCCACAGGGGCACACTGAAGCTTTCTTT. Protein sequence: CASRPQGHTEAFF.

This clone was counted once. The rearrangement joins TRBV29-1 to TRBJ1-1; tentatively, D is TRBD1 (6 bases). This CDR3 region has 14 residues. The ends were cut back, 1 base at V and 4 bases at J, with 13 bases in the middle. In germline, CDR1 is SQVTM, CDR2 ANQGSEA. CDR3 DNA: TGCAGCGTTGAAGCAGGGGCGTTGAGCACTGAAGCTTTCTTT. It is translated as CSVEAGALSTEAFF.

V usage is TRBV28 and J usage is TRBJ1-1, with TRBD1 matching 8 bases. The CDR3 runs 14 residues. CDR1 MDHEN and CDR2 SYDVKM come from the germline V gene. Unmatched junction bases numbered 5, after V lost 5 bases and J lost 3 bases. The CDR3 reads CASSPTGEYTEAFF. The DNA for the CDR3 is TGTGCCAGCAGTCCGACAGGGGAATACACTGAAGCTTTCTTT.

This chain links TRBV2 with TRBJ2-3; 10 bases match TRBD2. V shed 5 bases, J shed 2 bases, and the junction held 7 bases outside the gene matches. Germline V gives CDR1 SNHLY, CDR2 FYNNEI. The CDR3 has 16 amino acids. The CDR3 spells CASSSPSGGATDTQYF. The CDR3 DNA is TGTGCCAGCAGTTCTCCAAGCGGGGGGGCCACAGATACGCAGTATTTT. The whole variable domain, remainder taken from reference TRBV2 and TRBJ2-3, is EPEVTQTPSHQVTQMGQEVILRCVPISNHLYFYWYRQILGQKVEFLVSFYNNEISEKSEIFDDQFSVERPDGSNFTLKIRSTKLEDSAMYFCASSSPSGGATDTQYFGPGTRLTVL.

This sequence joins TRBV5-4 and TRBJ2-1; the D is unclear. Trimming left V 1 base short and J 6 bases short, with 5 bases between. This CDR3 contains 12 residues. The germline CDR1 and CDR2 sequences are SGHNT and YYREEE (reference sequence). CDR3 DNA sequence: TGTGCCAGCAGCTTGACATTCAATGAGCAGTTCTTC. It yields the protein CASSLTFNEQFF.

This chain uses TRBV28 with TRBJ2-7; 7 bases line up with TRBD1. The CDR3 loop spans 14 amino acids. Germline CDR1 is MDHEN and CDR2 is SYDVKM. Trimming removed 7 bases from V and 1 base from J; junction bases left unmatched: 7. DNA for the CDR3: TGTGCCAGCACCCCCGTCAGGGGGTCCTACGAGCAGTACTTC. The encoded protein is CASTPVRGSYEQYF.

The chain combines TRBV9 with TRBJ1-2, with TRBD1 matching 7 bases. The CDR3 runs 15 residues. J was trimmed by 8 bases and V by 3 bases; bases with no gene match: 13. Germline-derived CDR1 and CDR2 are SGDLS and YYNGEE. The CDR3 coding sequence is TGTGCCAGCAGCGGGCCTCCCAGGGGGTTTGACGGCTACACCTTC. Its translation is CASSGPPRGFDGYTF.

The chain is built from TRBV27 and TRBJ2-3; 11 bases line up with TRBD1. V lost 0 bases and J lost 5; bases outside the gene matches: 7. This CDR3 has 17 residues. The germline CDR1 and CDR2 sequences are MNHEY and SMNVEV (reference sequence). The CDR3: CASSLSGDRGFGDTQYF. The CDR3 DNA follows: TGTGCCAGCAGTTTATCCGGGGACAGGGGGTTCGGAGATACGCAGTATTTT.

This rearrangement joins TRBV7-9 to TRBJ2-7; a weak D match, TRBD2 (5 bases). The CDR3 length is 12 residues. The germline gives CDR1 SEHNR, CDR2 FQNEAQ (reference sequence). V lost 8 bases, J lost 2 bases, and 10 bases lay in between. DNA of the CDR3: TGTGCCAGCTCCCCCGGGGCCTACGAGCAGTACTTC. Translation: CASSPGAYEQYF.

In DNA form, the CDR3 reads TGTGCCAGCTCACCCGTACAGGGAACTCCGTACACCGGGGAGCTGTTTTTT. Protein sequence: CASSPVQGTPYTGELFF. This chain uses TRBV18 with TRBJ2-2; D is possibly TRBD1 (6 bases). The V end was cut by 3 bases, the J end by 3 bases, with 17 bases between. The CDR3 sequence is 17 residues long. Germline lookup yields CDR1 KGHSH and CDR2 LQKENI.

This rearrangement joins TRBV7-3 to TRBJ1-4; possible D gene TRBD1, 5 bases. Germline loops: CDR1 SGHTA, CDR2 FQGTGA. V was clipped by 5 bases and J by 4 bases, with 14 bases between them. The CDR3 has 15 residues. The CDR3 protein is CASSTAVGLNEKLFF. The CDR3 DNA is TGTGCCAGCAGCACAGCCGTGGGACTTAATGAAAAACTGTTTTTT.

A few counts support this clone. The chain carries TRBV7-3 and TRBJ1-5, with 9 bases fitting TRBD1. The CDR3 is made up of 13 amino acids. Germline V CDR1 and CDR2: SGHTA, FQGTGA. The J segment lost 8 bases and the V segment lost 8 bases, leaving 7 bases of the junction unmatched. The CDR3 spells CASSRDRDEPQHF. For the CDR3, the DNA is TGTGCCAGCTCCCGGGACAGGGATGAGCCCCAGCATTTT.

The chain couples TRBV7-3 to TRBJ2-3; weak D call: TRBD2 (6 bases). From germline, CDR1 is SGHTA and CDR2 FQGTGA. This CDR3 is 14 amino acids long. The germline V and J ends were trimmed by 2 bases and 9 bases, with 15 bases remaining between them. The CDR3 DNA sequence: TGTGCCAGCAGCTTATCCGGGGGAGCCATGACGCAGTATTTT. Translated, it gives CASSLSGGAMTQYF.

The chain is built from TRBV28 and TRBJ2-1; 12 bases fit TRBD2. CDR3 size: 19 residues. J lost 2 bases, V lost 4 bases, and 12 bases had no gene match. CDR1 is MDHEN and CDR2 is SYDVKM in the germline V gene. As DNA, the CDR3 is TGTGCCAGCAGTTCCCTAGTGACTAGCGGGAGTCCAACCTACAATGAGCAGTTCTTC. It translates to CASSSLVTSGSPTYNEQFF.

This clone has just a few counts. The chain combines TRBV6-1 with TRBJ2-1; 10 bases line up with TRBD1. The germline V gene encodes CDR1 MNHNS and CDR2 SASEGT. The CDR3 is 13 amino acids. The V segment lost 8 bases and the J segment 8 bases; nucleotides outside the gene matches: 6. As DNA, the CDR3 is TGTGCCAGCGTGTGGACAGGGGGATATGAGCAGTTCTTC. This gives the protein CASVWTGGYEQFF.